These 15 T cell receptor beta chains originate from one sample sequenced in a study of early T cells in non-severe SARS-CoV-2 infection (TCRdb year 2021). The protocol used for the library was 5' RACE. Sequencing instrument: NextSeq 500. TCRdb applied fastp at Q25 and MiXCR to the public reads, then kept only in-frame beta chains. When rows share a CDR3 protein, they turn into one entry using the most common DNA and genes. Across this sample there are around 37,000 distinct CDR3 sequences, with 9.9% seen only once. 12% of the sample is held by the ten biggest clonotypes. Sequenced: whole blood. These receptor sequences come from an adult who was a healthcare worker with PCR-confirmed SARS-CoV-2 infection or an uninfected control (not recorded which).

The genes are TRBV5-6 and TRBJ1-5, with unresolved D. The CDR3 is 15 amino acids. The germline CDR1 and CDR2 sequences are SGHDT and YYEEEE. V gave up 5 bases and J gave up 0 bases, with 12 bases separating them. Written as DNA, the CDR3 is TGTGCCAGCAGGCGGCCCTACCATAGCAATCAGCCCCAGCATTTT. This codes for CASRRPYHSNQPQHF.

By sample share, this clonotype is medium-sized. This rearrangement joins TRBV7-8 to TRBJ1-1, with a weak D call TRBD1 (5 bases). CDR1 is SGHVS and CDR2 is FQNEAQ in the germline V gene. Trimming took off 2 bases at V and 2 bases at J, with 9 bases between the two ends. This CDR3 comprises 14 residues. The CDR3 loop reads CASSLTTVNTEAFF. CDR3 coding DNA: TGTGCCAGCAGCTTAACGACAGTCAACACTGAAGCTTTCTTT.

This clonotype was picked up many times. The chain employs TRBV27 and TRBJ1-5, with 8 bases aligning to TRBD1. V was clipped by 5 bases and J by 4 bases; unmatched bases: 13. From germline, CDR1 is MNHEY and CDR2 SMNVEV (reference sequence). The CDR3 totals 17 residues. DNA for the CDR3: TGTGCCAGCAGTCCCAATTACGGGACAGGAGAAAATCAGCCCCAGCATTTT. It codes for CASSPNYGTGENQPQHF.

This clonotype has more than one count but fewer than ten. The V call is TRBV29-1, the J call TRBJ1-1; 7 bases match TRBD1. The CDR3 is 15 residues long. V lost 0 bases to trimming and J lost 2 bases; unmatched junction nucleotides: 6. Germline V CDR1 and CDR2: SQVTM, ANQGSEA. CDR3: CSVEDRGTANTEAFF. CDR3 DNA: TGCAGCGTTGAAGATAGGGGGACAGCTAACACTGAAGCTTTCTTT.

This clonotype was detected a few times. The rearrangement links TRBV29-1 to TRBJ1-1; 8 nucleotides match TRBD1. Germline values: CDR1 SQVTM, CDR2 ANQGSEA. V was pared by 5 bases and J by 8 bases, with 7 bases of the junction left unmatched. This CDR3 contains 12 residues. CDR3 protein: CSVLLDREEAFF. The CDR3 DNA is TGCAGCGTTCTCCTGGACAGGGAAGAAGCTTTCTTT.

This clonotype turned up a few times. The rearrangement links TRBV4-1 to TRBJ1-2; no clear D. CDR3 length: 15 residues. The ends were cut back, 4 bases at V and 7 bases at J, with 19 bases in the middle. Germline-derived CDR1 and CDR2 are MGHRA and YSYEKL. The CDR3 DNA sequence: TGCGCCAGCAGCCTTGAAGTAGGAGCCTTTGGTGGCTACACCTTC. Translated: CASSLEVGAFGGYTF.

This clonotype showed up just a few times. CDR3 region: CASSKPGQGPYNEQFF. CDR3 sequence (DNA): TGTGCCAGCAGCAAGCCGGGACAGGGTCCCTACAATGAGCAGTTCTTC. The chain recombines TRBV7-3 with TRBJ2-1; 9 positions match TRBD1. CDR3 length equals 16 residues. CDR1 and CDR2 from the germline V gene are SGHTA and FQGTGA. V lost 5 bases and J lost 2; bases outside the gene matches: 7.

In its sample, this clonotype was seen a few times. V gene TRBV7-6 combines with J gene TRBJ2-3; 14 bases are shared with TRBD2. This CDR3 region has 17 residues. Germline trimming cut 4 bases from V and 4 bases from J; bases unmatched to any gene: 7. Germline lookup yields CDR1 SGHVS and CDR2 FNYEAQ. CDR3 bases: TGTGCCAGCAGCTCCGGACTAGCGGGGGGTGGTGCAGATACGCAGTATTTT. Translating it yields CASSSGLAGGGADTQYF.

This clonotype was recorded a few times. The chain links TRBV7-2 to TRBJ2-3; D is possibly TRBD2 (5 bases). In germline, CDR1 is SGHTA, CDR2 FQGNSA. Trimming stripped 1 base from V and 5 bases from J, with 10 bases between. The CDR3 loop spans 14 amino acids. DNA for the CDR3: TGTGCCAGCAGCTTAGTCCTAGCCAAAGATACGCAGTATTTT. This encodes CASSLVLAKDTQYF.

This clonotype was observed at least ten times. V is TRBV19 and J is TRBJ2-7, with unresolved D. Trimming left V 4 bases short and J 2 bases short, with 9 bases between. The CDR3 consists of 13 residues. In germline, CDR1 is LNHDA, CDR2 SQIVND (reference sequence). The CDR3 region is CASSTDWAYEQYF. CDR3 bases: TGTGCCAGTAGTACCGATTGGGCCTACGAGCAGTACTTC.

By its share, this clonotype is medium-sized (0.01 to 0.1%). This chain connects TRBV20-1 to TRBJ2-7, with TRBD2 identical over 7 bases. With V trimmed by 8 bases and J by 5 bases, 9 bases remained unmatched. The germline CDR1 and CDR2 sequences are DFQATT and SNEGSKA (reference sequence). The CDR3 length is 12 residues. For the CDR3, the DNA is TGCAGTTCCTGGGGGGGAAGGAACGAGCAGTACTTC. Amino acids: CSSWGGRNEQYF.

This clonotype occurred many times. The rearrangement joins TRBV5-1 to TRBJ2-2; the D gene is possibly TRBD2 (6 bases). V dropped 4 bases and J dropped 4 bases, with 17 bases sitting between them. Germline assignment: CDR1 SGHRS and CDR2 YFSETQ. The CDR3 is 16 residues long. CDR3 bases: TGCGCCAGCAGCCGGGGAATGACTAGTGGCACCGGGGAGCTGTTTTTT. Residues: CASSRGMTSGTGELFF.

This clonotype was detected many times. The V call is TRBV7-8, the J call TRBJ2-3; 9 bases fit TRBD1. V gave up 5 bases and J gave up 4 bases; unmatched junction bases: 7. Germline loops: CDR1 SGHVS, CDR2 FQNEAQ. This CDR3 has 15 residues. CDR3: CASSGGDRVADTQYF. For the CDR3, the DNA is TGTGCCAGCAGCGGCGGGGACAGGGTGGCAGATACGCAGTATTTT.

This clonotype was seen at least ten times. The V call is TRBV29-1, the J call TRBJ1-2, with unresolved D. Germline V lookup: CDR1 SQVTM, CDR2 ANQGSEA. This CDR3 comprises 12 residues. Trimming left V 4 bases short and J 8 bases short, with 14 bases between. CDR3 in amino acids: CSVGAGIGGYTF. CDR3 DNA sequence: TGCAGCGTTGGGGCCGGGATAGGGGGCTACACCTTC.

Only a few counts were recorded for this clonotype. V usage is TRBV9 and J usage is TRBJ2-3, with TRBD1 as a possible D gene (6 bases). V lost 4 bases and J lost 5, with 11 bases in between. Germline CDR1 is SGDLS and CDR2 is YYNGEE. This CDR3 is 13 amino acids long. The CDR3 reads CASSRTVGDTQYF. The CDR3 bases are TGTGCCAGCAGCAGGACAGTGGGAGATACGCAGTATTTT.